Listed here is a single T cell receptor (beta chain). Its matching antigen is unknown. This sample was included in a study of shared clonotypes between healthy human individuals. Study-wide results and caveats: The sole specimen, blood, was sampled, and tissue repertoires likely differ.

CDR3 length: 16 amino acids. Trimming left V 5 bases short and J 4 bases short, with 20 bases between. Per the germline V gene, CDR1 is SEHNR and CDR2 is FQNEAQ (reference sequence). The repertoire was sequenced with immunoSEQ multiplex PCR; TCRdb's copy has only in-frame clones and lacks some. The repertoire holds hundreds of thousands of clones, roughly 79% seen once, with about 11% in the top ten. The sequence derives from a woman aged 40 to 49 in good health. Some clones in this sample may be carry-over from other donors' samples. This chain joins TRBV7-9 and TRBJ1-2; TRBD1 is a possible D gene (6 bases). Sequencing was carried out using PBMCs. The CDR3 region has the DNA TGTGCCAGCAGCCGCCGAGGGACAAGGGGCCTCTATGGCTACACCTTC. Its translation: CASSRRGTRGLYGYTF.